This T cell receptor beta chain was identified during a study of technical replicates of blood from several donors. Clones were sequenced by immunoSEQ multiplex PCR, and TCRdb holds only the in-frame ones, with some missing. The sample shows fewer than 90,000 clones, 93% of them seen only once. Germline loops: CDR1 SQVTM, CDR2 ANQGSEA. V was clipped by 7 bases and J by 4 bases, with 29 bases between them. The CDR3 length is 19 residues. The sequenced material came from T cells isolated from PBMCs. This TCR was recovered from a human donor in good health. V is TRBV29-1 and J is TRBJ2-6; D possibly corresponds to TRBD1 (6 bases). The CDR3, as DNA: TGCAGCGCCGCATTGTGGGTCAGGGACAAAAAGGGGGGGGCCAACGTCCTGACTTTC. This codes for CSAALWVRDKKGGANVLTF.